The 21 T cell receptor beta chains below come from one sample, sequenced in a study of PD-1 blockade in mismatch repair-deficient tumors. Assay used: immunoSEQ multiplex PCR; TCRdb lists only in-frame clones, some missing. Of fewer than 100,000 clones listed, roughly 80% are singletons. The sample consisted of peripheral blood, taken 12 weeks after starting pembrolizumab. The receptors stem from an adult with mismatch repair-deficient cancer.

This clone appeared once. This rearrangement joins TRBV7-9 to TRBJ2-1, with 10 nucleotides matching TRBD2. V was pared by 5 bases and J by 10 bases, with 11 bases of the junction left unmatched. Looked up from germline, CDR1 is SEHNR and CDR2 is FQNEAQ (reference sequence). The CDR3 length is 15 residues. CDR3 sequence reads: CASSPSTSGVGEQFF. The DNA of the CDR3 is TGTGCCAGCAGCCCCTCAACTAGCGGGGTCGGGGAGCAGTTCTTC.

Points on this clone: A junction end diverges from the germline sequence, so it may reflect a read error. The rearrangement links TRBV6-5 to TRBJ2-3; tentatively, D is TRBD2 (6 bases). The germline gives CDR1 MNHEY, CDR2 SVGAGI. The CDR3 has 13 residues. CDR3: CASSSAGLPTPNF. The CDR3 coding sequence is TGTGCCAGCAGTTCCGCGGGACTCCCGACCCCTAATTTT.

V gene TRBV6-5 combines with J gene TRBJ1-5; D is uncertain. This CDR3 contains 12 residues. From germline, CDR1 is MNHEY and CDR2 SVGAGI. Trimming shortened V by 5 bases and J by 7 bases, and 9 bases separated the two germline ends. The CDR3: CASSDPSQPQHF. CDR3 coding DNA: TGTGCCAGCAGTGACCCTAGCCAGCCCCAGCATTTT.

The chain couples TRBV6-5 to TRBJ1-5; no clear D. The germline V gene encodes CDR1 MNHEY and CDR2 SVGAGI. The germline V and J ends were trimmed by 5 bases and 2 bases, with 10 bases remaining between them. The CDR3 consists of 14 residues. In DNA, the CDR3 is TGTGCCAGCAGTGCAATCGACGGCAATCAGCCCCAGCATTTT. It is translated as CASSAIDGNQPQHF.

The chain couples TRBV7-3 to TRBJ2-3; a weak D match, TRBD1 (6 bases). Trimming took 5 bases from V and 2 from J, leaving 14 bases between them. The CDR3 has 15 residues. CDR1 and CDR2 (germline): SGHTA, FQGTGA. The DNA of the CDR3 is TGTGCCAGCAGCACGGTTGGGGGCTACACAGATACGCAGTATTTT. Amino acids: CASSTVGGYTDTQYF.

The chain combines TRBV14 with TRBJ2-1; D gene ambiguous. Germline CDR1 and CDR2: SGHDN and FVKESK. The CDR3 loop spans 14 amino acids. Trimming removed 0 bases from V and 4 bases from J, with 7 bases in between. CDR3 in amino acids: CASSQDTGYNEQFF. CDR3 bases: TGTGCCAGCAGCCAAGATACCGGGTACAATGAGCAGTTCTTC.

V gene TRBV7-2 combines with J gene TRBJ1-2, with D possibly TRBD1 on 5 matching bases. Trimming took 3 bases from V and 8 from J, leaving 19 bases between them. Germline V CDR1 and CDR2: SGHTA, FQGNSA. The CDR3 has 15 residues. Written as DNA, the CDR3 is TGTGCCAGCAGCTTTCTAATGGTTGGGACCACAGGCTACACCTTC. Its protein product is CASSFLMVGTTGYTF.

V usage is TRBV29-1 and J usage is TRBJ2-6; no definite D call. This CDR3 is built from 15 residues. CDR1 and CDR2 (germline): SQVTM, ANQGSEA. Trimming stripped 1 base from V and 0 bases from J, with 7 bases between. CDR3 sequence: CSVEVAGSGANVLTF. DNA of the CDR3: TGCAGCGTTGAAGTCGCAGGCTCTGGGGCCAACGTCCTGACTTTC.

V gene TRBV19 combines with J gene TRBJ1-2; 8 bases fit TRBD1. The CDR3 is 14 amino acids. The V gene's germline CDR1 is LNHDA and CDR2 SQIVND (reference sequence). The ends lost 5 bases at V and 0 bases at J; junction bases unmatched: 2. The CDR3 DNA sequence: TGTGCCAGTAGTTCGACAGGGGCTAACTATGGCTACACCTTC. This encodes CASSSTGANYGYTF.

The chain carries TRBV9 and TRBJ1-1; perhaps TRBD1 as D (5 bases). Trimming cost V 6 bases and J 3 bases, with 18 bases left between them. Germline CDR1 and CDR2: SGDLS and YYNGEE. There are 15 residues in the CDR3. The CDR3 DNA follows: TGTGCCAGCACTTCACTTTCCGGGGGGGACACTGAAGCTTTCTTT. It yields the protein CASTSLSGGDTEAFF.

CDR3 residues: CSAGEVHEQYF. The CDR3 DNA follows: TGCAGTGCTGGGGAGGTCCACGAGCAGTACTTC. This chain links TRBV20-1 with TRBJ2-7; perhaps TRBD2 as D (6 bases). Trimming removed 5 bases from V and 5 bases from J, with 10 bases in between. The CDR3 runs to 11 residues. Germline V gives CDR1 DFQATT, CDR2 SNEGSKA (reference sequence).

The chain joins TRBV5-4 to TRBJ1-1; D call uncertain. The CDR3 extends over 15 amino acids. Germline V gene data show CDR1 as SGHNT and CDR2 as YYREEE (reference sequence). The V gene lost 0 bases and the J gene lost 9 bases, with 18 bases spanning the gap. As DNA, the CDR3 is TGTGCCAGCAGCTTGGGGGGAATGAGACAAAAAAAAGCTTTCTTT. Protein sequence: CASSLGGMRQKKAFF.

V and J are TRBV5-8 and TRBJ2-7, with 7 bases matching TRBD2. From germline, CDR1 is SGHTS and CDR2 YDEGEE. The J segment lost 5 bases and the V segment lost 0 bases, leaving 5 bases of the junction unmatched. The CDR3 covers 14 residues. The CDR3 region has the DNA TGTGCCAGCAGCTTGGGACTAGCAACCAACGAGCAGTACTTC. It is translated as CASSLGLATNEQYF.

This chain joins TRBV7-9 and TRBJ2-5; no definite D call. Trimming stripped 10 bases from V and 3 bases from J, with 12 bases between. The CDR3 is 12 residues long. CDR1 and CDR2 (germline): SEHNR, FQNEAQ (reference sequence). The CDR3 DNA sequence: TGTGCCATAAGATACGGTGAAGAGACCCAGTACTTC. This codes for CAIRYGEETQYF.

CDR3 DNA sequence: TGTGCCAGCAGCTTAAGGGGGGGCTCTGGGGCCAACGTCCTGACTTTC. It translates to CASSLRGGSGANVLTF. The gene calls are TRBV7-8 and TRBJ2-6; D is possibly TRBD2 (7 bases). Trimming took off 2 bases at V and 0 bases at J, with 8 bases between the two ends. Per the germline V gene, CDR1 is SGHVS and CDR2 is FQNEAQ. This CDR3 region has 16 residues.

The chain recombines TRBV5-4 with TRBJ1-2, with TRBD1 matching 8 bases. Germline CDR1 and CDR2: SGHNT and YYREEE (reference sequence). Losses at the gene ends were 4 bases for V and 2 bases for J; bases not matched to a gene: 7. CDR3 length: 15 residues. The CDR3 DNA reads TGTGCCAGCAGCCCGGGGACAGGACAAAACTATGGCTACACCTTC. Translation: CASSPGTGQNYGYTF.

The chain has TRBV7-2 and TRBJ2-5; D tentatively fits TRBD1 or TRBD2 (6 bases each). V was trimmed by 3 bases and J by 1 base, leaving 9 bases between them. Germline assignment: CDR1 SGHTA and CDR2 FQGNSA. This CDR3 has 14 amino acids. CDR3 sequence (DNA): TGTGCCAGCAGCTTCCCGGGGGCCCAAGAGACCCAGTACTTC. Residues: CASSFPGAQETQYF.

The V gene is TRBV15, the J gene TRBJ2-3; 16 bases agree with TRBD2. The junction had 8 bases not matched to a gene; V was cut back by 3 bases and J by 2 bases. Per germline, CDR1 LNHNV and CDR2 YYDKDF (reference sequence). CDR3 length equals 19 residues. CDR3 in amino acids: CATSSPGTSGRENTDTQYF. The CDR3 DNA reads TGTGCCACCAGCAGCCCTGGGACTAGCGGGAGGGAAAACACAGATACGCAGTATTTT.

The J gene is TRBJ2-2, the V gene TRBV5-1; either TRBD1 or TRBD2 may supply D (5 bases each). CDR3 length equals 16 residues. From germline, CDR1 is SGHRS and CDR2 YFSETQ. V was clipped by 2 bases and J by 0 bases, with 11 bases between them. In DNA form, the CDR3 reads TGCGCCAGCAGCTTATCAGGGACGACGAACACCGGGGAGCTGTTTTTT. As protein: CASSLSGTTNTGELFF. The full variable domain, its missing parts supplied by reference TRBV5-1 and TRBJ2-2, is KAGVTQTPRYLIKTRGQQVTLSCSPISGHRSVSWYQQTPGQGLQFLFEYFSETQRNKGNFPGRFSGRQFSNSRSEMNVSTLELGDSALYLCASSLSGTTNTGELFFGEGSRLTVL.

The V gene is TRBV7-9, the J gene TRBJ2-3, with D possibly called TRBD1 or TRBD2 (5 bases each). This CDR3 has 14 residues. Germline lookup yields CDR1 SEHNR and CDR2 FQNEAQ (reference sequence). V was clipped by 5 bases and J by 6 bases, with 15 bases between them. The CDR3 bases are TGTGCCAGCAGCCCAGTGGGAGCAGGGGATACGCAGTATTTT. It specifies CASSPVGAGDTQYF.

The chain couples TRBV27 to TRBJ2-7; TRBD2 matches 14 bases. Trimming at V came to 10 bases and at J to 4 bases, leaving 3 bases not matched to a gene. The CDR3 loop spans 13 amino acids. Germline loops: CDR1 MNHEY, CDR2 SMNVEV (reference sequence). CDR3: CATRTSGGYEQYF. CDR3 in DNA: TGTGCCACCCGGACTAGCGGGGGGTACGAGCAGTACTTC.